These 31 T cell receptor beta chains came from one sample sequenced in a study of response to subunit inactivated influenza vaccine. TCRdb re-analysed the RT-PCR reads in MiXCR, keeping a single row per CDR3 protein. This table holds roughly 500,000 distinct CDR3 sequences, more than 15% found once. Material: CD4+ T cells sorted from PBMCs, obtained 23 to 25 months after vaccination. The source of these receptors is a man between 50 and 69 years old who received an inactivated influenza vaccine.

CDR3 sequence: CASSLTGGAGAEKLFF. CDR3 sequence (DNA): TGCGCCAGCAGCTTGACAGGAGGGGCAGGGGCTGAAAAACTGTTTTTT. The chain employs TRBV5-1 and TRBJ1-4; the D gene is possibly TRBD1 (6 bases). The CDR3 spans 16 residues. Germline CDR1 and CDR2: SGHRS and YFSETQ. V lost 1 base, J lost 7 bases, and 17 bases lay in between.

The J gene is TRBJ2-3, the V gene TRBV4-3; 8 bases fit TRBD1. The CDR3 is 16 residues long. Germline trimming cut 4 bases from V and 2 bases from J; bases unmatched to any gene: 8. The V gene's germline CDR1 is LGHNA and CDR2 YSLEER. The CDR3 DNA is TGCGCCAGCAGCCGTGGGGGACAGGCGGTCACAGATACGCAGTATTTT. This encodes CASSRGGQAVTDTQYF.

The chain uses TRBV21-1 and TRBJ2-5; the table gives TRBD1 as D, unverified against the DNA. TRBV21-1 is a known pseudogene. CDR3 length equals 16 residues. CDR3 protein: CASSKALSGAGETQYF. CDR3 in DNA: TGTGCCAGCAGCAAAGCGCTTTCCGGGGCAGGGGAGACCCAGTACTTC.

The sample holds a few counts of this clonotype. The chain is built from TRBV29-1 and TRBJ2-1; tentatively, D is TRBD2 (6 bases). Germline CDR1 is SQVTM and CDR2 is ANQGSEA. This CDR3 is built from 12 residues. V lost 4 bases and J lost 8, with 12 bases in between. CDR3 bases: TGCAGCGTTGGACTAGGGTGGGATGAGCAGTTCTTC. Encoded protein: CSVGLGWDEQFF.

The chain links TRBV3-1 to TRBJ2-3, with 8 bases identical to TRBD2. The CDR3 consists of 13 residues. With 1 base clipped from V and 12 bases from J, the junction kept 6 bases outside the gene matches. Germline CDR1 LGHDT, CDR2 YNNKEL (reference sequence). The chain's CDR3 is CASSQVVSGIQYF. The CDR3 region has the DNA TGTGCCAGCAGCCAAGTGGTTAGCGGGATCCAGTATTTT.

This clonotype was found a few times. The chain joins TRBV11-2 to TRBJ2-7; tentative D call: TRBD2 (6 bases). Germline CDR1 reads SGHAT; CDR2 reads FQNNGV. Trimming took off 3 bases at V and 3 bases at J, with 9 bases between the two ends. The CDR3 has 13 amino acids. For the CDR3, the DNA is TGTGCCAGCAGCTTCGCCGGGGGCTACGAGCAGTACTTC. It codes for CASSFAGGYEQYF.

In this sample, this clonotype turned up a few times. DNA of the CDR3: TGCAGCGTTCCGGGACAGAGCTCCTACGAGCAGTACTTC. It yields the protein CSVPGQSSYEQYF. This chain joins TRBV29-1 and TRBJ2-7, with 7 bases lining up with TRBD1. The CDR3 runs 13 residues. V was clipped by 5 bases and J by 0 bases; unmatched bases: 4. Germline assignment: CDR1 SQVTM and CDR2 ANQGSEA.

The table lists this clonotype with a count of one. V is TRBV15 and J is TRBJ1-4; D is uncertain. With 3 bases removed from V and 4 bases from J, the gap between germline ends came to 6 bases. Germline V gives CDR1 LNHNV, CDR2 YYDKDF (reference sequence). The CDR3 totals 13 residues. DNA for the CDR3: TGTGCCACCAGCAGCGGACTTAATGAAAAACTGTTTTTT. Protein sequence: CATSSGLNEKLFF.

The CDR3 region has the DNA TGTGCCAGCAGCTTAGCCAGGGATCACATTCAGTACTTC. It specifies CASSLARDHIQYF. This chain joins TRBV7-2 and TRBJ2-4; perhaps TRBD1 as D (5 bases). The V end was cut by 0 bases, the J end by 8 bases, with 8 bases between. Germline V gene sequence: CDR1 SGHTA, CDR2 FQGNSA. This CDR3 has 13 residues.

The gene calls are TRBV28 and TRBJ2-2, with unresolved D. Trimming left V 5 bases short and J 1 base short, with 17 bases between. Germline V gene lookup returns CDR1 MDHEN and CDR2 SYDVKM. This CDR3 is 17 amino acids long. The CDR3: CASSRMGNFGNTGELFF. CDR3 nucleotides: TGTGCCAGCAGTAGGATGGGGAACTTCGGGAACACCGGGGAGCTGTTTTTT.

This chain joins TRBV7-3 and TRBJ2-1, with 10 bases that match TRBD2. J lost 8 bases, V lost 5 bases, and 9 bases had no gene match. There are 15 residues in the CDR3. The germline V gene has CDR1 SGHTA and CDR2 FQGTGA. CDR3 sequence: CASSPEAGGPYEQFF. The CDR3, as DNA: TGTGCCAGCAGCCCCGAAGCGGGAGGGCCATATGAGCAGTTCTTC.

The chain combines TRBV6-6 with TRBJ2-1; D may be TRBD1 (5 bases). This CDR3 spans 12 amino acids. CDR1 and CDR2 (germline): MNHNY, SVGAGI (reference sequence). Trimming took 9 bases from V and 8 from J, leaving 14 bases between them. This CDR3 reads CASEGVFHEQFF. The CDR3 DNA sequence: TGTGCCAGTGAAGGGGTTTTCCATGAGCAGTTCTTC.

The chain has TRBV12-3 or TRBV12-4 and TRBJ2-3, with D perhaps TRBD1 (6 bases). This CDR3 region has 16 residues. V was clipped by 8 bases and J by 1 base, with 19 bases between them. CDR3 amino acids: CASAPWRRGGTDTQYF. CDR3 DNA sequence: TGTGCCAGCGCTCCCTGGCGCAGGGGAGGCACAGATACGCAGTATTTT.

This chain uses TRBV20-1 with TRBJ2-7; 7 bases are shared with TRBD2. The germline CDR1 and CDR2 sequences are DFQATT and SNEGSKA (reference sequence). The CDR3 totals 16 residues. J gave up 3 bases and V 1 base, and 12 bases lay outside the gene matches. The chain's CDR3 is CSARAGNGRINYEQYF. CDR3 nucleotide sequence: TGCAGTGCTAGAGCGGGAAACGGGAGGATTAACTACGAGCAGTACTTC.

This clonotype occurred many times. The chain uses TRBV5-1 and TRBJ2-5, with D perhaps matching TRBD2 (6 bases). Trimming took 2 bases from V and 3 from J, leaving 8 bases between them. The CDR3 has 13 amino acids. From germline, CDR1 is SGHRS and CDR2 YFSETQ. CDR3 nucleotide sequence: TGCGCCAGCAGCTTCCCGGGGGAAGAGACCCAGTACTTC. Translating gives CASSFPGEETQYF.

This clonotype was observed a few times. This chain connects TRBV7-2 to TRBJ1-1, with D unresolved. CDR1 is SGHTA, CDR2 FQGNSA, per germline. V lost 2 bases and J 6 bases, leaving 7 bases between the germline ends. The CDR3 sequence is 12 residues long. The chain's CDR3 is CASSLFLSEAFF. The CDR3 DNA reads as TGTGCCAGCAGCTTATTTTTGTCTGAAGCTTTCTTT.

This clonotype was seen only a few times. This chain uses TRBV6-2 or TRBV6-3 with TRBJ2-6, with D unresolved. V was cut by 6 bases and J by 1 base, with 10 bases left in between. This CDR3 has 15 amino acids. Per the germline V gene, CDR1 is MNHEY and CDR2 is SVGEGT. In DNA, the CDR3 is TGTGCCAGCAGACCCCCCGGGTCTGGGGCCAACGTCCTGACTTTC. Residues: CASRPPGSGANVLTF.

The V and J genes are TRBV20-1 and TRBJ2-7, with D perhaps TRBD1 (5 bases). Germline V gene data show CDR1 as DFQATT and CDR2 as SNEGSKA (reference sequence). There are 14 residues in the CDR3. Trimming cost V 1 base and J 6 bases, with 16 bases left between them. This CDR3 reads CSARGGVLLLEQYF. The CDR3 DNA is TGCAGTGCTAGAGGGGGCGTACTTTTGCTCGAGCAGTACTTC.

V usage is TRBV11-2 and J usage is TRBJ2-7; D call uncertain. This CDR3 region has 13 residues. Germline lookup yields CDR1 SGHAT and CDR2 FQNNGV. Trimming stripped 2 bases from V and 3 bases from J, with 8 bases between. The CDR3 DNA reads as TGTGCCAGCAGCTTAAGGGCAGGCTACGAGCAGTACTTC. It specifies CASSLRAGYEQYF.

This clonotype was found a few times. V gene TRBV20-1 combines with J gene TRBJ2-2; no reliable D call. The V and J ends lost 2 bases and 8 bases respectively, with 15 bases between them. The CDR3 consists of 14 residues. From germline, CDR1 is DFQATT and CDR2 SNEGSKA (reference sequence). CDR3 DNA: TGCAGTGCTAGAAGTTACAGTCGGAAAGGGGAGCTGTTTTTT. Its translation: CSARSYSRKGELFF.

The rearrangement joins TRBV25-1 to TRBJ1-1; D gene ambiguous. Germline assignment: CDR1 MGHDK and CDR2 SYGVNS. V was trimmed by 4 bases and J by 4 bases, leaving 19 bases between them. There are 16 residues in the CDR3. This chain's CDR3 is CASSAILGVGSTEAFF. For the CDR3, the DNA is TGTGCCAGCAGTGCGATCTTGGGAGTAGGTAGCACTGAAGCTTTCTTT.

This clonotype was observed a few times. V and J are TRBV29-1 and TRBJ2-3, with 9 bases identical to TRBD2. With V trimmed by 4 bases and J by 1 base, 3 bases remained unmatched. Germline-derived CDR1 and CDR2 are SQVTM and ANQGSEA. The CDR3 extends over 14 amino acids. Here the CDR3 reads CSVASGRRTDTQYF. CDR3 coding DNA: TGCAGCGTTGCCAGCGGGAGGCGCACAGATACGCAGTATTTT.

The CDR3 loop is CAISHRDPTEAFF. CDR3 DNA: TGTGCCATCAGTCACAGGGACCCCACTGAAGCTTTCTTT. V gene TRBV10-3 combines with J gene TRBJ1-1; weak D call: TRBD1 (6 bases). The CDR3 has 13 amino acids. From germline, CDR1 is ENHRY and CDR2 SYGVKD. V was pared by 5 bases and J by 4 bases, with 11 bases between.

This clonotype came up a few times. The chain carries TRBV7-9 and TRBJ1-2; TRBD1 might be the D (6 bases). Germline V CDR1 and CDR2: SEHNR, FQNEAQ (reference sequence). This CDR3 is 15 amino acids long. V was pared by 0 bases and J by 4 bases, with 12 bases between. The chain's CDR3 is CASSLARSRGYGYTF. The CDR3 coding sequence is TGTGCCAGCAGCTTAGCGCGGAGCAGGGGCTATGGCTACACCTTC.

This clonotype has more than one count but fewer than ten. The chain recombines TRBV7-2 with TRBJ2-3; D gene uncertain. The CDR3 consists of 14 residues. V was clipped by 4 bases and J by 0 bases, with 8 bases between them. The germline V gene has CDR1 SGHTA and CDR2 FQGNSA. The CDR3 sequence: CASSSMGSTDTQYF. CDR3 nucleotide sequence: TGTGCCAGCAGCTCGATGGGGAGCACAGATACGCAGTATTTT.

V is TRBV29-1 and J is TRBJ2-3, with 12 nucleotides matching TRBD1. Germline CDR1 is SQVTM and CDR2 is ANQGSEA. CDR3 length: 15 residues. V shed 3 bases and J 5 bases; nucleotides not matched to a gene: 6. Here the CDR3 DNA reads TGCAGCGTTGAGGGGGACAGGGGGCCGGGAGATACGCAGTATTTT. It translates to CSVEGDRGPGDTQYF.

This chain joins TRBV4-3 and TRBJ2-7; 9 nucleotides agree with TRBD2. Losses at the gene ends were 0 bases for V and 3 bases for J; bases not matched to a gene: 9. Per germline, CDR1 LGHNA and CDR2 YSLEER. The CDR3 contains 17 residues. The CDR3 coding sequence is TGCGCCAGCAGCCAAGAGGCTAGCGGGAACACTTTCTACGAGCAGTACTTC. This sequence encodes CASSQEASGNTFYEQYF.

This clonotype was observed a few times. The CDR3 nucleotides are TGCAGTGCTAGAGACGCTAGCGGTGGAATGAATACGCAGTATTTT. The encoded protein is CSARDASGGMNTQYF. This chain uses TRBV20-1 with TRBJ2-3; 7 bases match TRBD2. Germline V gene lookup returns CDR1 DFQATT and CDR2 SNEGSKA (reference sequence). V trimming: 0 bases; J trimming: 7 bases; junction bases outside the gene matches: 10. This CDR3 has 15 amino acids.

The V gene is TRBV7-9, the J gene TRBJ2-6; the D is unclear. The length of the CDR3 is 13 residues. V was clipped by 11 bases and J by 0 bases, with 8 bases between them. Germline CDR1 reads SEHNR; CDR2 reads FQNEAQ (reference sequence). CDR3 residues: CALSGSGANVLTF. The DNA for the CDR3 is TGTGCCCTCTCCGGCTCTGGGGCCAACGTCCTGACTTTC.

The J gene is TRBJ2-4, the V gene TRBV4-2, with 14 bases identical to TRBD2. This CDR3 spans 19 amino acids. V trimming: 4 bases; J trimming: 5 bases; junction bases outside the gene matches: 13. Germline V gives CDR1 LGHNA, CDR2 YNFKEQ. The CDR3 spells CASSLRLAGGMARENIQYF. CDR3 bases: TGTGCCAGCAGCCTGCGACTAGCGGGAGGGATGGCGCGCGAAAACATTCAGTACTTC.

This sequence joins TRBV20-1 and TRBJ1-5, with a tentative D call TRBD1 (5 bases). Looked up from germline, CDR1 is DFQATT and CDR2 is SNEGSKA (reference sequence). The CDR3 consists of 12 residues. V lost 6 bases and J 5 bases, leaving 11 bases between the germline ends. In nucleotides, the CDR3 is TGCAGTGCCGGCTCGGGGGATCAGCCCCAGCATTTT. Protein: CSAGSGDQPQHF.